The 28 T cell receptor beta chains reported below all come from one sample, sequenced in a study of cytomegalovirus exposure and HLA in healthy donors (dated 2017 in TCRdb). The library was prepared using the immunoSEQ multiplex PCR assay. The multiplex PCR relied on a mix of 60 forward primers for TCR Vbeta segments and 13 reverse primers for TCR Jbeta segments. The immuneACCESS repertoire file appears here via TCRdb, limited to in-frame rearrangements. These files lack a portion of the clones; in checked studies, under half of the deficit traces to unresolved V genes, and the cause of the others is not known. The table kept for this sample lists about 130,000 clones. Approximately 1.5% of the sample is held by the ten biggest clonotypes. The sequenced material came from PBMCs. These receptors came from a woman aged 35 to 49 in good health and CMV-seronegative.

The chain joins TRBV27 to TRBJ1-4, with 7 bases fitting TRBD1. The CDR3 extends over 11 amino acids. From germline, CDR1 is MNHEY and CDR2 SMNVEV (reference sequence). After removal of 6 bases from V and 8 bases from J, the junction contained 0 bases not matched to a gene. This CDR3 is CASRTGEKLFF. The CDR3 DNA is TGTGCCAGCAGGACAGGGGAAAAACTGTTTTTT.

This rearrangement joins TRBV6-5 to TRBJ2-5; 10 nucleotides match TRBD1. Matching the DNA end better, TRBJ2-7 makes the J call doubtful. The CDR3 consists of 16 residues. Germline V gene lookup returns CDR1 MNHEY and CDR2 SVGAGI. The CDR3 spells CASSYSRQGAVYEQYF. As DNA, the CDR3 is TGTGCCAGCAGTTACTCCCGACAGGGGGCGGTCTACGAGCAGTACTTC.

The rearrangement joins TRBV19 to TRBJ2-6; a possible D gene is TRBD1 (6 bases). The CDR3 runs to 16 residues. Trimming took 6 bases from V and 0 from J, leaving 12 bases between them. Germline lookup yields CDR1 LNHDA and CDR2 SQIVND (reference sequence). The CDR3 DNA follows: TGTGCCAGTAGGTTTAGGGGGAGCTCTGGGGCCAACGTCCTGACTTTC. It codes for CASRFRGSSGANVLTF.

The rearrangement joins TRBV28 to TRBJ1-1, with a weak D call TRBD1 (6 bases). Germline assignment: CDR1 MDHEN and CDR2 SYDVKM. The length of the CDR3 is 14 residues. The V and J ends lost 5 bases and 4 bases respectively, with 14 bases between them. The CDR3 sequence: CASSPPSRGTEAFF. Written as DNA, the CDR3 is TGTGCCAGCAGTCCCCCTAGCAGGGGCACTGAAGCTTTCTTT.

CDR3 bases: TGTGCCAGCAGCTTAATAGGGGCGCCCGGGGAGCTGTTTTTT. Translated, it gives CASSLIGAPGELFF. This chain links TRBV11-3 with TRBJ2-2, with D possibly TRBD1 on 5 matching bases. The germline gives CDR1 SGHNT, CDR2 YENEEA. V was trimmed by 2 bases and J by 6 bases, leaving 10 bases between them. The CDR3 is made up of 14 amino acids.

The chain couples TRBV4-3 to TRBJ1-1, with D possibly matching TRBD1 (6 bases). Trimming removed 4 bases from V and 7 bases from J, with 19 bases in between. The CDR3 runs to 15 residues. CDR1 and CDR2 from the germline V gene are LGHNA and YSLEER. The CDR3 sequence is CASSLRYRENNEAFF. Written as DNA, the CDR3 is TGCGCCAGCAGCCTCCGATACAGGGAAAATAATGAAGCTTTCTTT.

The chain has TRBV11-2 and TRBJ2-7, with 7 nucleotides matching TRBD1. CDR3 size: 14 residues. Per the germline V gene, CDR1 is SGHAT and CDR2 is FQNNGV. V trimming: 1 base; J trimming: 3 bases; junction bases outside the gene matches: 3. The CDR3 nucleotides read TGTGCCAGCAGCTTAGGTTCAGGGGGCTACGAGCAGTACGTC. Amino acid sequence: CASSLGSGGYEQYV.

The V gene is TRBV2, the J gene TRBJ2-5; TRBD2 matches at 14 bases. The germline V gene has CDR1 SNHLY and CDR2 FYNNEI. CDR3 length equals 15 residues. J gave up 2 bases and V 9 bases, and 5 bases lay outside the gene matches. The CDR3 here is CASGGLAGEQETQYF. CDR3 sequence (DNA): TGTGCCAGTGGGGGACTAGCGGGGGAACAAGAGACCCAGTACTTC.

The rearrangement uses TRBV7-2 and TRBJ1-1; 7 bases fit TRBD1. Germline V gene sequence: CDR1 SGHTA, CDR2 FQGNSA. This CDR3 region has 12 residues. Trimming cost V 9 bases and J 11 bases; bases outside gene matches: 12. CDR3 sequence: CASTNRGGLAFF. The CDR3 region has the DNA TGTGCCAGTACAAACAGGGGCGGGCTGGCTTTCTTT.

V usage is TRBV5-4 and J usage is TRBJ1-1, with a possible D match to TRBD1 (6 bases). With 4 bases removed from V and 2 bases from J, the gap between germline ends came to 18 bases. The CDR3 runs 16 residues. Germline CDR1 SGHNT, CDR2 YYREEE (reference sequence). The CDR3 region is CASSPTPGQRNTEAFF. CDR3 coding DNA: TGTGCCAGCAGCCCGACACCGGGACAAAGAAACACTGAAGCTTTCTTT.

The J gene is TRBJ2-3, the V gene TRBV7-3; TRBD2 might be the D (6 bases). CDR3 length equals 15 residues. Trimming cost V 5 bases and J 1 base, with 13 bases left between them. CDR1 is SGHTA and CDR2 is FQGTGA in the germline V gene. The CDR3 region has the DNA TGTGCCAGCAGCATCTCACTAGCTGGCACAGATACGCAGTATTTT. Translation gives CASSISLAGTDTQYF.

The genes are TRBV6-6 and TRBJ1-5, with D uncertain. CDR3 size: 14 residues. V was trimmed by 8 bases and J by 0 bases, leaving 11 bases between them. Germline CDR1 MNHNY, CDR2 SVGAGI (reference sequence). The CDR3 protein is CASLRSDSNQPQHF. Written as DNA, the CDR3 is TGTGCCAGCCTGAGATCTGATAGCAATCAGCCCCAGCATTTT.

V and J are TRBV5-1 and TRBJ1-2; a possible D gene is TRBD1 (5 bases). Trimming took 0 bases from V and 4 from J, leaving 13 bases between them. CDR3 size: 15 residues. CDR1 SGHRS and CDR2 YFSETQ come from the germline V gene. CDR3 nucleotide sequence: TGCGCCAGCAGCTTGGGACCCCCAGGGCTCTATGGCTACACCTTC. It encodes CASSLGPPGLYGYTF.

This chain connects TRBV7-3 to TRBJ2-3; 7 positions match TRBD2. The CDR3 spans 14 residues. Germline loops: CDR1 SGHTA, CDR2 FQGTGA. V trimming: 0 bases; J trimming: 8 bases; junction bases outside the gene matches: 5. The CDR3: CASSLTPGGGTQYF. The CDR3 DNA reads TGTGCCAGCAGCTTAACGCCGGGGGGAGGTACGCAGTATTTT.

This sequence joins TRBV29-1 and TRBJ2-2, with TRBD1 matching over 12 bases. With V trimmed by 7 bases and J by 3 bases, 6 bases remained unmatched. Per germline, CDR1 SQVTM and CDR2 ANQGSEA. The CDR3 has 15 residues. The CDR3 loop reads CSARDRGRDTGELFF. DNA for the CDR3: TGCAGCGCGCGGGACAGGGGGCGCGACACCGGGGAGCTGTTTTTT.

V gene TRBV7-9 combines with J gene TRBJ1-2; D remains unclear. The germline V gene encodes CDR1 SEHNR and CDR2 FQNEAQ (reference sequence). The CDR3 has 12 residues. The V end was cut by 5 bases, the J end by 3 bases, with 7 bases between. The CDR3 reads CASSQEDYGYTF. The CDR3 DNA reads TGTGCCAGCAGCCAGGAGGACTATGGCTACACCTTC.

The chain uses TRBV6-5 and TRBJ1-2; D ambiguous. The CDR3 is 13 amino acids. Deletions cut 4 bases from V and 8 bases from J, with 14 bases between. Germline loops: CDR1 MNHEY, CDR2 SVGAGI. In DNA form, the CDR3 reads TGTGCCAGCAGTTCCACCGGGGAGGGCGGCTACACCTTC. Protein: CASSSTGEGGYTF.

CDR3 in amino acids: CASSVDLRGSYNEQFF. The CDR3 nucleotides read TGTGCCAGCAGCGTAGATTTGCGGGGCTCCTACAATGAGCAGTTCTTC. The chain links TRBV9 to TRBJ2-1; possibly TRBD2 for D (6 bases). The V gene lost 0 bases and the J gene lost 0 bases, with 10 bases spanning the gap. The CDR3 runs to 16 residues. Germline assignment: CDR1 SGDLS and CDR2 YYNGEE.

The CDR3 region is CASSQGAPGTGTTDTQYF. CDR3 bases: TGCGCCAGCAGCCAAGGGGCACCCGGGACAGGGACTACAGATACGCAGTATTTT. The rearrangement links TRBV4-3 to TRBJ2-3, with 9 positions matching TRBD1. CDR1 is LGHNA and CDR2 is YSLEER in the germline V gene. V dropped 1 base and J dropped 3; count of bases not matched to a gene: 11. CDR3 length equals 18 residues.

The chain combines TRBV28 with TRBJ2-2; TRBD2 aligns across 10 bases. Germline loops: CDR1 MDHEN, CDR2 SYDVKM. The CDR3 spans 14 residues. V shed 2 bases, J shed 6 bases, and the junction held 0 bases outside the gene matches. CDR3 residues: CASSLSGGAGELFF. CDR3 sequence (DNA): TGTGCCAGCAGTTTAAGCGGGGGGGCCGGGGAGCTGTTTTTT.

The chain recombines TRBV2 with TRBJ2-5, with 14 positions matching TRBD2. Germline CDR1 and CDR2: SNHLY and FYNNEI. V lost 10 bases to trimming and J lost 7 bases; unmatched junction nucleotides: 8. There are 14 residues in the CDR3. The DNA of the CDR3 is TGTGCCAACCGAGGACTAGCGGGGGGAGGGACCCAGTACTTC. This encodes CANRGLAGGGTQYF.

The chain has TRBV7-9 and TRBJ1-2; the D is unclear. The ends were cut back, 4 bases at V and 3 bases at J, with 12 bases in the middle. CDR3 length: 14 amino acids. The germline gives CDR1 SEHNR, CDR2 FQNEAQ (reference sequence). The CDR3 sequence: CASSSARVDYGYTF. The CDR3 DNA sequence: TGTGCCAGCAGCTCTGCGAGGGTAGACTATGGCTACACCTTC.

The gene calls are TRBV9 and TRBJ1-2; maybe TRBD1 (5 bases). This CDR3 spans 15 amino acids. In germline, CDR1 is SGDLS, CDR2 YYNGEE. Trimming shortened V by 0 bases and J by 8 bases, and 17 bases separated the two germline ends. CDR3: CASSVDDSFPRGYTF. The CDR3 region has the DNA TGTGCCAGCAGCGTAGACGACAGCTTCCCGAGGGGCTACACCTTC.

This chain joins TRBV27 and TRBJ2-7; tentatively, D is TRBD2 (5 bases). This CDR3 is built from 11 residues. CDR1 is MNHEY and CDR2 is SMNVEV in the germline V gene (reference sequence). V lost 6 bases and J 2 bases, leaving 5 bases between the germline ends. The CDR3 nucleotides read TGTGCCAGCAGACTAGCCTACGAGCAGTACTTC. This codes for CASRLAYEQYF.

This chain connects TRBV6-5 to TRBJ1-1, with 9 bases fitting TRBD1. Losses at the gene ends were 8 bases for V and 7 bases for J; bases not matched to a gene: 2. CDR3 length: 11 amino acids. Germline-derived CDR1 and CDR2 are MNHEY and SVGAGI. CDR3 sequence: CASSTGGEAFF. As DNA, the CDR3 is TGTGCCAGCTCGACAGGGGGTGAAGCTTTCTTT.

The CDR3 region is CASSSTGTGGSEQYV. As DNA, the CDR3 is TGTGCCAGCAGTTCCACCGGGACAGGGGGGTCCGAGCAGTACGTC. The V and J genes are TRBV27 and TRBJ2-7; 11 bases are shared with TRBD1. The CDR3 has 15 amino acids. Trimming removed 4 bases from V and 6 bases from J; junction bases left unmatched: 8. Germline assignment: CDR1 MNHEY and CDR2 SMNVEV (reference sequence).

The chain has TRBV11-1 and TRBJ2-7, with 9 bases aligning to TRBD1. Per germline, CDR1 SGHAT and CDR2 FQDESV (reference sequence). The junction had 4 bases not matched to a gene; V was cut back by 1 base and J by 0 bases. The CDR3 consists of 16 residues. CDR3 amino acids: CASSLVDRGSSYEQYF. For the CDR3, the DNA is TGTGCCAGCAGCTTAGTTGACAGGGGGAGCTCCTACGAGCAGTACTTC. Combining the CDR3 with reference TRBV11-1 and TRBJ2-7 gives the whole variable domain EAEVAQSPRYKITEKSQAVAFWCDPISGHATLYWYRQILGQGPELLVQFQDESVVDDSQLPKDRFSAERLKGVDSTLKIQPAELGDSAMYLCASSLVDRGSSYEQYFGPGTRLTVT.

The genes are TRBV6-1 and TRBJ1-1; 8 nucleotides agree with TRBD1. This CDR3 contains 17 residues. V trimming: 1 base; J trimming: 2 bases; junction bases outside the gene matches: 9. The germline CDR1 and CDR2 sequences are MNHNS and SASEGT. The CDR3 DNA follows: TGTGCCAGCAGTGAAGTCCCTTGGGCAGGGGGCAACACTGAAGCTTTCTTT. Protein sequence: CASSEVPWAGGNTEAFF.